This entry lists 10 T cell receptor beta chains sequenced from one sample in a study of T cell responses to AZD1222 COVID-19 vaccine. Sequencing used immunoSEQ multiplex PCR; TCRdb keeps in-frame clones, though not all of them. The table shows around 190,000 clones, with around 92% occurring only once. The specimen was peripheral blood, collected on day 0 of AZD1222 vaccination. The receptors here all came from an adult in good health.

This clone was recorded once. The rearrangement links TRBV12-3 or TRBV12-4 to TRBJ1-2; no reliable D call. The CDR3 extends over 12 amino acids. V was clipped by 5 bases and J by 7 bases, with 11 bases between them. CDR3 in amino acids: CASSPEGGGYTF. CDR3 nucleotide sequence: TGTGCCAGCAGTCCCGAGGGTGGTGGCTACACCTTC.

V is TRBV28 and J is TRBJ1-2, with 8 bases identical to TRBD1. Trimming removed 5 bases from V and 6 bases from J; junction bases left unmatched: 2. The CDR3 length is 12 residues. Germline V CDR1 and CDR2: MDHEN, SYDVKM. The CDR3 nucleotides are TGTGCCAGCAGTCTACAGGGGGATGGCTACACCTTC. Translated: CASSLQGDGYTF.

The rearrangement uses TRBV28 and TRBJ1-1; D is uncertain. V lost 1 base, J lost 4 bases, and 10 bases lay in between. Germline-derived CDR1 and CDR2 are MDHEN and SYDVKM. The CDR3 sequence is 14 residues long. This CDR3 is CASSLSGRSTEAFF. CDR3 DNA: TGTGCCAGCAGTTTATCGGGGAGGAGCACTGAAGCTTTCTTT.

The genes are TRBV21-1 and TRBJ1-1; whether TRBD1, the table's D call, matches the DNA was not checked. TRBV21-1 is marked as a pseudogene. The CDR3 has 15 amino acids. For the CDR3, the DNA is TGTGCCAGCAGCGCTTCAGGGCCCTTGGAGACTGAAGCTTTCTTT. As protein: CASSASGPLETEAFF.

Turning to this clone: The same CDR3 arises from other DNA sequences in this sample as well. The CDR3 DNA is TGTGCCATCAGTGGGACAGGAGGGAACACTGAAGCTTTCTTT. This gives the protein CAISGTGGNTEAFF. The chain couples TRBV10-3 to TRBJ1-1, with 7 nucleotides matching TRBD1. With 4 bases clipped from V and 1 base from J, the junction kept 3 bases outside the gene matches. Germline CDR1 is ENHRY and CDR2 is SYGVKD. CDR3 length: 14 residues.

This chain connects TRBV19 to TRBJ2-7, with D tentatively TRBD1 (6 bases). The V end lost 4 bases, the J end lost 2 bases, and 21 bases lay between the germline ends. This CDR3 has 17 amino acids. From germline, CDR1 is LNHDA and CDR2 SQIVND (reference sequence). The CDR3 protein is CASSTGRQGQAAYEQYF. CDR3 in DNA: TGTGCCAGTAGTACGGGCCGGCAGGGGCAGGCAGCCTACGAGCAGTACTTC.

This chain uses TRBV18 with TRBJ1-1; a possible D gene is TRBD1 (5 bases). The CDR3 consists of 14 residues. The ends were cut back, 3 bases at V and 3 bases at J, with 11 bases in the middle. From germline, CDR1 is KGHSH and CDR2 LQKENI. The CDR3 bases are TGTGCCAGCTCACCGACATTGGGGGACACTGAAGCTTTCTTT. Protein sequence: CASSPTLGDTEAFF.

The chain carries TRBV27 and TRBJ2-1; 14 bases are a match to TRBD2. The CDR3 contains 14 residues. V lost 5 bases, J lost 13 bases, and 7 bases stayed unmatched. Germline CDR1 MNHEY, CDR2 SMNVEV (reference sequence). For the CDR3, the DNA is TGTGCCAGCAGTCTTATGACTAGCGGGGGGGCCCAGTTCTTC. It yields the protein CASSLMTSGGAQFF.

The CDR3 DNA is TGTGCCAGTAGACAGGGGAAATCCTACGAGCAGTACTTC. This codes for CASRQGKSYEQYF. V gene TRBV19 combines with J gene TRBJ2-7, with 7 bases matching TRBD1. Trimming removed 6 bases from V and 1 base from J; junction bases left unmatched: 3. The germline V gene encodes CDR1 LNHDA and CDR2 SQIVND (reference sequence). CDR3 length: 13 residues.

The J gene is TRBJ2-7, the V gene TRBV6-5; 9 positions match TRBD1. Germline V gene data show CDR1 as MNHEY and CDR2 as SVGAGI. The CDR3 has 15 amino acids. Trimming cost V 5 bases and J 5 bases; bases outside gene matches: 10. As DNA, the CDR3 is TGTGCCAGCAGTCCCTCCGGGACAGGGACGGACGAGCAGTACTTC. Translation gives CASSPSGTGTDEQYF.